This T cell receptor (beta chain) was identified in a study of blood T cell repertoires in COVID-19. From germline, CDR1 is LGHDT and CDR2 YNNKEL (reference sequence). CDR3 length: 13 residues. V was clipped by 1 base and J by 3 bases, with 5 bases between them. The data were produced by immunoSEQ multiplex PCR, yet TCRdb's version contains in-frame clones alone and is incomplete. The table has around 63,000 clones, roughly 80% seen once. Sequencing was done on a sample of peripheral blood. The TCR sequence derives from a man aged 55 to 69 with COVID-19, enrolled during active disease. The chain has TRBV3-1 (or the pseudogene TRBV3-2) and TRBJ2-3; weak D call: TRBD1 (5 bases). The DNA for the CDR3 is TGTGCCAGCAGCCAAGGACAGACAGATACGCAGTATTTT. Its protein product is CASSQGQTDTQYF.